Given below is one T cell receptor beta chain in context. Its specificity is unknown. These data are taken from a study of cytomegalovirus exposure and HLA in healthy donors. Findings and caveats of the study: Among TCR beta chains, those listed as cytomegalovirus-associated numbered about 150.

Germline values: CDR1 SGHRS, CDR2 YFSETQ. This CDR3 is 13 amino acids long. In the PCR, 60 Vbeta and 13 Jbeta primers were used. Data came from immunoSEQ multiplex PCR; TCRdb stores just in-frame clones and leaves some out. The table lists roughly 120,000 clones, under 80% of them singletons. Sequencing was performed on PBMCs. The rearrangement joins TRBV5-1 to TRBJ2-5; 8 bases fit TRBD1. Matching the DNA end better, TRBJ2-7 makes the J call doubtful. The sequence was collected from a woman between 50 and 59 years old in good health and CMV-seropositive. The CDR3 bases are TGCGCCAGCAGCGGACAGGGAACGGACGAGCAGTACTTC. Translated: CASSGQGTDEQYF.